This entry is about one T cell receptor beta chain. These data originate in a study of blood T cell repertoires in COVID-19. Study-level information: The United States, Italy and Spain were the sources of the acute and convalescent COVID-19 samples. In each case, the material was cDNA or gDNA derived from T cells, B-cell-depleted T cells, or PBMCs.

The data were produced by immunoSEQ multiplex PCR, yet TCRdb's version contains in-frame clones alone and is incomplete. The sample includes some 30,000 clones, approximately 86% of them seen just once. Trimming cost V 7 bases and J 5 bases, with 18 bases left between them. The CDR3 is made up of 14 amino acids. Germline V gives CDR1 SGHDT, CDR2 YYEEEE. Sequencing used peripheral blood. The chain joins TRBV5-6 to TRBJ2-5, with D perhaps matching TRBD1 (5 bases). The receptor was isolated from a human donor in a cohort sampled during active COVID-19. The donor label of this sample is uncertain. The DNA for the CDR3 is TGTGCCAGCGGCACCGCCCAGGGCGGCGAGACCCAGTACTTC. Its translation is CASGTAQGGETQYF. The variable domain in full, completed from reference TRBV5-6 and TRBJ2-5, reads DAGVTQSPTHLIKTRGQQVTLRCSPKSGHDTVSWYQQALGQGPQFIFQYYEEEERQRGNFPDRFSGHQFPNYSSELNVNALLLGDSALYLCASGTAQGGETQYFGPGTRLLVL.